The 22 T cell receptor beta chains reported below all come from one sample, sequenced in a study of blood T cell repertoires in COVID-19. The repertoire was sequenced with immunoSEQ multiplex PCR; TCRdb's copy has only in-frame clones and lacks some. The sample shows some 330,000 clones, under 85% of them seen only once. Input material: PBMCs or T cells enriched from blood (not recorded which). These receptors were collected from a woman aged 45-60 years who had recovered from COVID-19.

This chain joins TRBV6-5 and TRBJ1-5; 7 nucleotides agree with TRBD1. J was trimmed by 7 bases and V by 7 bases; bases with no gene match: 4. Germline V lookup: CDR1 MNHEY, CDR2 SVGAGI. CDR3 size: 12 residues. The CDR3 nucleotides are TGTGCCAGCACTACAGGGGACCAGCCCCAGCATTTT. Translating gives CASTTGDQPQHF.

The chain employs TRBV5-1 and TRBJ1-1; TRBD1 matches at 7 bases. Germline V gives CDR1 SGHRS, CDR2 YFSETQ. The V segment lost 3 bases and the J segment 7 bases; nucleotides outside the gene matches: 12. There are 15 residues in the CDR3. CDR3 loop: CASSYETGTELEAFF. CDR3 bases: TGCGCCAGCAGCTATGAGACCGGGACAGAACTTGAAGCTTTCTTT.

CDR3 DNA: TGTGCCGGTCTGACAGGGTACACTGAAGCTTTCTTT. It specifies CAGLTGYTEAFF. The chain recombines TRBV30 with TRBJ1-1; 7 bases line up with TRBD1. Trimming removed 8 bases from V and 3 bases from J; junction bases left unmatched: 6. The CDR3 length is 12 residues. In germline, CDR1 is GTSNPN, CDR2 SVGIG (reference sequence).

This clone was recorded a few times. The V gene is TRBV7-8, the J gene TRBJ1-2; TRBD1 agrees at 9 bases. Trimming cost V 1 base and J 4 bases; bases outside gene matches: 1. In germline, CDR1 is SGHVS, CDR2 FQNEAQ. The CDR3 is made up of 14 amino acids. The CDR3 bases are TGTGCCAGCAGCTTAGGGGACAGGGCCTATGGCTACACCTTC. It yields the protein CASSLGDRAYGYTF.

The chain's CDR3 is CASSFRGLIDEAFF. The CDR3 bases are TGTGCCAGCAGTTTTAGGGGCCTTATAGACGAAGCTTTCTTT. This chain connects TRBV27 to TRBJ1-1; perhaps TRBD1 as D (5 bases). Deletions cut 3 bases from V and 8 bases from J, with 16 bases between. Germline CDR1 reads MNHEY; CDR2 reads SMNVEV (reference sequence). The CDR3 is 14 residues long.

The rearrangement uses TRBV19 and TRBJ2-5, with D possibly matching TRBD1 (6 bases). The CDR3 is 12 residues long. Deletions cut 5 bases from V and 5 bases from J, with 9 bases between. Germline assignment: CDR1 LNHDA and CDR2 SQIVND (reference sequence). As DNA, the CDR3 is TGTGCCAGTAGTGCGCAGGGGGAGACCCAGTACTTC. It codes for CASSAQGETQYF.

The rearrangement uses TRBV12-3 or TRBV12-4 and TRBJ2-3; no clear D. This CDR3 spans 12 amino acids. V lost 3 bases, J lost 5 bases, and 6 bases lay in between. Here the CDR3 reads CASSLRLDTQYF. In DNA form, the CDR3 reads TGTGCCAGCAGTTTGAGACTAGATACGCAGTATTTT.

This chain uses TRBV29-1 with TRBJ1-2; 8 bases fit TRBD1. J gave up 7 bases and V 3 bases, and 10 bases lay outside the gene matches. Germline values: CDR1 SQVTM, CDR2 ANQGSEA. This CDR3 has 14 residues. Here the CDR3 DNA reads TGCAGCGTTGATGCCCGGACAGGGTCGGTTGGCTACACCTTC. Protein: CSVDARTGSVGYTF.

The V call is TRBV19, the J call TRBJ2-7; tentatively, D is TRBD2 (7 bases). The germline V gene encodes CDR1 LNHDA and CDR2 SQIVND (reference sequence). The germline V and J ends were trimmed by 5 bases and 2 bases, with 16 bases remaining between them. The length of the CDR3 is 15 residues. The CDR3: CASSRGGGPTYEQYF. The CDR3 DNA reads TGTGCCAGTAGTCGGGGAGGGGGGCCCACCTACGAGCAGTACTTC.

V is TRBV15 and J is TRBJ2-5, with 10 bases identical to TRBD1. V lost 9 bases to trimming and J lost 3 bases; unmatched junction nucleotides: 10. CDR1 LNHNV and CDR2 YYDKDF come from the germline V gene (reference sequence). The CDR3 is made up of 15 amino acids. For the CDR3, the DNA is TGTGCCACAACAAGGGGGGACAGGGGAGAAGAGACCCAGTACTTC. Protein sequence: CATTRGDRGEETQYF. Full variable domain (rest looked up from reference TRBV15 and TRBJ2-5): DAMVIQNPRYQVTQFGKPVTLSCSQTLNHNVMYWYQQKSSQAPKLLFHYYDKDFNNEADTPDNFQSRRPNTSFCFLDIRSPGLGDTAMYLCATTRGDRGEETQYFGPGTRLLVL.

CDR3 amino acids: CASSLSSSGNQPQHF. DNA for the CDR3: TGTGCCAGCAGTTTAAGTAGTTCGGGCAATCAGCCCCAGCATTTT. The chain has TRBV28 and TRBJ1-5; D is uncertain. The CDR3 runs 15 residues. V lost 2 bases and J lost 2, with 10 bases in between. Germline V CDR1 and CDR2: MDHEN, SYDVKM.

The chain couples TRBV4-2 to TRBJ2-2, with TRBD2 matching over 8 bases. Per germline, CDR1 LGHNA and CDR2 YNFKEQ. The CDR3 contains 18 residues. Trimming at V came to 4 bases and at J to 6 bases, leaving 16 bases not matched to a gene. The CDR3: CASSRGEGTSRIPGELFF. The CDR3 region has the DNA TGTGCCAGCAGCCGAGGTGAAGGGACTAGTCGAATCCCCGGGGAGCTGTTTTTT.

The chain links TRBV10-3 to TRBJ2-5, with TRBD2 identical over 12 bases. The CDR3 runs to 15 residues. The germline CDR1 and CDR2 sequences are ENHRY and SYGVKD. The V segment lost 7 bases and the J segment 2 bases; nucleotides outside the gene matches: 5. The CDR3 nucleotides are TGTGCCATCACCCCGGGGACTAGCGGGCAAGAGACCCAGTACTTC. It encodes CAITPGTSGQETQYF.

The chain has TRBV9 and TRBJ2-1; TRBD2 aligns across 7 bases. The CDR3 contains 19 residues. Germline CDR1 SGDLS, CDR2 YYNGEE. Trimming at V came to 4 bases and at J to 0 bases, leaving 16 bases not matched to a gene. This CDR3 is CASSPKLGRGFSSYNEQFF. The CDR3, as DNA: TGTGCCAGCAGCCCAAAGTTGGGGCGGGGGTTCAGCTCCTACAATGAGCAGTTCTTC.

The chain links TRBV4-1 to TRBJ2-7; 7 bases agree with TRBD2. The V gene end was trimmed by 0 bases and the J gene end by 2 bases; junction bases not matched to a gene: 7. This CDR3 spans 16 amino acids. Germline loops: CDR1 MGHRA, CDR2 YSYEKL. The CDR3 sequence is CASSQDGAGVPYEQYF. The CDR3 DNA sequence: TGCGCCAGCAGCCAAGATGGGGCGGGAGTCCCCTACGAGCAGTACTTC.

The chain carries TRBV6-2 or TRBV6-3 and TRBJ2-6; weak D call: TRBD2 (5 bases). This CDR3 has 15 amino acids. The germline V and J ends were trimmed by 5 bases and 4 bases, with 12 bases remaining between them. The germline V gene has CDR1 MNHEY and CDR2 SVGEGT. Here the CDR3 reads CASSRTSGGANVLTF. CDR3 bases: TGTGCCAGCAGTAGGACTTCGGGAGGGGCCAACGTCCTGACTTTC.

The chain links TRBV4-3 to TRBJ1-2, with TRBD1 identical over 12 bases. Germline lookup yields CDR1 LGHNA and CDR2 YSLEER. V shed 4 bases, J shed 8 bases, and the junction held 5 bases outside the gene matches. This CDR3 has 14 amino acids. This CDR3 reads CASSPGQGAWGYTF. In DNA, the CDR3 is TGCGCCAGCAGCCCGGGACAGGGGGCGTGGGGCTACACCTTC.

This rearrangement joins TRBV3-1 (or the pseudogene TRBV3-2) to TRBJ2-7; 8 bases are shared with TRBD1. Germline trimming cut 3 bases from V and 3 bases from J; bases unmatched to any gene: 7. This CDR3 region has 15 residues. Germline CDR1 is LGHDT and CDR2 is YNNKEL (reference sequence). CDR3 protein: CASSQEPGGSYEQYF. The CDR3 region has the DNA TGTGCCAGCAGCCAGGAGCCAGGGGGCAGCTACGAGCAGTACTTC.

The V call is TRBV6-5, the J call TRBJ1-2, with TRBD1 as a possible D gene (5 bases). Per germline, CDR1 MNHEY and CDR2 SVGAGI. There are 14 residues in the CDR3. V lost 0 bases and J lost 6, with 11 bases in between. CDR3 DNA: TGTGCCAGCAGTTACTCAGGAGCAGGGAATGGCTACACCTTC. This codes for CASSYSGAGNGYTF.

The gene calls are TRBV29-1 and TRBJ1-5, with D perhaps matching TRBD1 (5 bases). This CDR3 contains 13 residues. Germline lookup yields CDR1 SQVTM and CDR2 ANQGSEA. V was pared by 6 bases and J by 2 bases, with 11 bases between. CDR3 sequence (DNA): TGCAGCGTGGGGCTTTCGGGCAATCAGCCCCAGCATTTT. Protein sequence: CSVGLSGNQPQHF.

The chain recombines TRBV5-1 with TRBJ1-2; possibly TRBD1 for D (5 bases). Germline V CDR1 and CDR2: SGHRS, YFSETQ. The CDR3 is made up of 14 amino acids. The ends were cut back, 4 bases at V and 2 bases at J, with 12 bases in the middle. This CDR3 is CASSQGLTNYGYTF. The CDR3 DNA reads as TGCGCCAGCAGCCAGGGACTAACCAACTATGGCTACACCTTC.

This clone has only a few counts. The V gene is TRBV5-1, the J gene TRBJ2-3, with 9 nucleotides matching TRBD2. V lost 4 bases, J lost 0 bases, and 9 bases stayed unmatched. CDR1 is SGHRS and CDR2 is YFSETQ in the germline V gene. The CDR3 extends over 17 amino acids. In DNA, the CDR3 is TGCGCCAGCAGCCCGGGTACTGCGGGGGGGAGCACAGATACGCAGTATTTT. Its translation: CASSPGTAGGSTDTQYF.